The sequence of this T cell receptor (beta chain) was determined in a study of T cell repertoires in cytomegalovirus infection (dated by TCRdb to the late 2010s). The study in broad terms: Alongside well-studied HLA-B-restricted epitopes, the peptide stimulations were aimed at recently identified HLA-C-restricted CMV epitopes, whose presentation resists viral immunomodulation. The HLA type of each donor mattered for the analysis, because public TCR beta signatures pointed to carriage of CMV infection along with the matching HLA type. The full study reports these points: In both this cohort and an independent roughly 350-donor cohort, the cumulative frequency of public TCR beta family members distinguished carriers of CMV infection plus the relevant HLA type. The ex vivo response was dominated by HLA-C-restricted CMV-specific TCR beta clonotypes, which also provided the single most frequent clonotype in two of eight donors.

Points on this clonotype: It has no known antigen specificity. No much larger clone exists at a distance of one base, and base qualities are not known.

The V and J ends are trimmed by 7 bases and 7 bases, leaving 17 bases between them. In the germline V gene, CDR1 corresponds to MNHEY and CDR2 to SVGEGT. From cysteine to phenylalanine, the CDR3 is 14 amino acids long. CDR3 DNA only is kept here, 42 bases in frame from base 1. The treatment or condition label for this specimen denotes: in vitro stimulation with specific CMV peptide epitopes to enrich CMV-specific T cells. The instrument was an Illumina HiSeq 1500. In TCRdb, the public reads were trimmed at Q25 with fastp and aligned with MiXCR, with productive beta chains retained. Rows are unified per CDR3 protein, each entry keeping the most common DNA and genes. This sample is represented by some 590,000 distinct CDR3 sequences; approximately 40% of them were singletons. 48% of the sample is held by the ten biggest clonotypes.

The source of this sequence is a human donor in good health (CMV status not recorded). Some clones in this sample may be carry-over from other donors' samples. The chain is encoded by TRBV6-2 or TRBV6-3 joined to TRBJ1-5, and TRBD1 may be the D gene, going by 5 matching bases. The specimen was cultured PBMCs, collected from culture after CMV antigen stimulation. This receptor has the CDR3 CASMDQGVTQPQHF. The nucleotide sequence reads TGTGCCAGCATGGACCAAGGGGTAACGCAGCCCCAGCATTTT.